This T cell receptor (beta chain) was captured by sequencing in a study of CD8+ T cells in alopecia areata. Findings and limits, study-wide: Mice gave a clearer picture of TCR sharing than patients did, possibly for HLA-related reasons. Scalp clonality dropped significantly under tofacitinib, as did expanded CD8+ top-100 clones.

The V and J ends lost 1 base and 3 bases respectively, with 13 bases between them. Germline V gene sequence: CDR1 GTSNPN, CDR2 SVGIG (reference sequence). The CDR3 has 15 residues. For this clone: No antigen is known for it.

Treatment indicated: oral pan-JAK inhibitor, 5-10 mg twice daily. Peripheral blood and lesional scalp punch biopsies were taken from alopecia areata patients. RNA was isolated and reverse transcribed to cDNA, the sequencing template. Method: immunoSEQ multiplex PCR; TCRdb's copy keeps in-frame clones and lacks some. Altogether 200,000 or so clones are present, roughly 40% being singletons, with the ten largest covering 2% to 3%. The specimen was CD4+ T cells sorted from blood, collected around week 36, from a patient treated with tofacitinib. V gene TRBV30 combines with J gene TRBJ1-5; D is possibly TRBD1 (5 bases). The source is a human donor with alopecia areata. This CDR3 reads CAWSGGGRANQPQHF. DNA of the CDR3: TGTGCCTGGAGTGGGGGAGGCAGGGCCAATCAGCCCCAGCATTTT.